This T cell receptor (beta chain) was captured in a study of blood T cell repertoires in COVID-19. Study at large: The samples span acute and convalescent COVID-19 from the United States, Italy and Spain. The cDNA or gDNA used as material had been derived from T cells, B-cell-depleted T cells, or PBMCs.

Germline values: CDR1 SGHAT, CDR2 FQNNGV. The V and J ends lost 2 bases and 6 bases respectively, with 19 bases between them. This CDR3 is built from 16 residues. Per the authors' pipeline: For nucleated cells, counts were estimated from reference gene primer amplification. Sequencing was performed with immunoSEQ multiplex PCR; in TCRdb, only in-frame clones are kept and a portion is missing. The DNA was the basis for D and trimming; V, J and clone size are from that table. In the table there are about 120,000 clones, 83% of which are singletons. Sequencing used peripheral blood. The chain is built from TRBV11-2 and TRBJ1-1; D unresolved. The sequence was collected from a man aged 30 to 45 with acute or convalescent COVID-19. CDR3 loop: CASSLQRRGGRPEAFF. In nucleotides, the CDR3 is TGTGCCAGCAGCTTACAACGGCGGGGAGGGAGGCCTGAAGCTTTCTTT.